One and the same sample provided the 25 T cell receptor beta chains below, sequenced in a study of blood T cells in healthy people across ages (dated by TCRdb to 2015 to 2017). Library preparation employed 5' RACE. Reads for this sample came from an Illumina HiSeq 2500. A second PCR of roughly 7 to 11 cycles was performed with a sample-barcoded 5' primer and a J-beta primer mix. TCRdb reprocessing: public reads trimmed at Q25 with fastp, clones called with MiXCR, in-frame beta chains kept. CDR3 protein duplicates are merged, each entry listing the most common genes and DNA. The sample yields some 850,000 distinct CDR3 sequences; more than 25% were counted once. The ten largest clones add up to approximately 2.9% of the sample. This sample was also put to use in a study of T cells of mothers and their children.

The specimen sequenced was blood. The receptors stem from a boy aged 5-17 years in good health.

This clonotype has just one count. This rearrangement joins TRBV7-2 to TRBJ2-3, with 10 bases identical to TRBD2. The V gene end was trimmed by 1 base and the J gene end by 5 bases; junction bases not matched to a gene: 12. Germline-derived CDR1 and CDR2 are SGHTA and FQGNSA. This CDR3 has 18 residues. The CDR3 coding sequence is TGTGCCAGCAGCTTAGTCCTAGCGGGGGCCCCCCAGGAAGATACGCAGTATTTT. Translated, it gives CASSLVLAGAPQEDTQYF.

The chain combines TRBV5-4 with TRBJ2-7; weak D call: TRBD2 (6 bases). The CDR3 covers 13 residues. V lost 4 bases and J lost 6, with 14 bases in between. Germline lookup yields CDR1 SGHNT and CDR2 YYREEE (reference sequence). The CDR3 is CASSLNYGGEQYF. The DNA of the CDR3 is TGTGCCAGCAGCCTGAACTACGGGGGCGAGCAGTACTTC.

The chain carries TRBV21-1 and TRBJ2-2; the table names TRBD1, a call not compared with the DNA. TRBV21-1 has pseudogene status. This CDR3 contains 15 residues. CDR3 in amino acids: CASSNEGRGAGELFF. The CDR3 DNA follows: TGTGCCAGCAGCAATGAGGGGAGAGGGGCCGGGGAGCTGTTTTTT.

The chain is built from TRBV2 and TRBJ1-2, with TRBD1 identical over 9 bases. The CDR3 length is 16 residues. CDR1 and CDR2 from the germline V gene are SNHLY and FYNNEI. V was clipped by 3 bases and J by 0 bases; unmatched bases: 5. CDR3 residues: CASSDGQGRTNYGYTF. The CDR3 nucleotides read TGTGCCAGCAGTGACGGACAGGGGCGGACTAACTATGGCTACACCTTC.

This clonotype was counted between two and nine times. The chain uses TRBV18 and TRBJ2-7; 12 bases map to TRBD2. Germline-derived CDR1 and CDR2 are KGHSH and LQKENI. V lost 6 bases, J lost 2 bases, and 2 bases stayed unmatched. This CDR3 spans 14 amino acids. This CDR3 reads CASSTSGGPYEQYF. CDR3 coding DNA: TGTGCCAGCTCTACTAGCGGGGGGCCCTACGAGCAGTACTTC.

This clonotype was observed a handful of times. The chain combines TRBV10-3 with TRBJ2-3; 8 bases match TRBD2. With 3 bases clipped from V and 2 bases from J, the junction kept 7 bases outside the gene matches. The CDR3 is made up of 16 amino acids. Germline CDR1 and CDR2: ENHRY and SYGVKD. In DNA, the CDR3 is TGTGCCATCAGTGAACGGAGCGGGGGTTCCACAGATACGCAGTATTTT. Its translation: CAISERSGGSTDTQYF.

V is TRBV15 and J is TRBJ2-7, with D maybe TRBD1 (5 bases). CDR3 length: 15 amino acids. Trimming cost V 0 bases and J 4 bases, with 13 bases left between them. In germline, CDR1 is LNHNV, CDR2 YYDKDF (reference sequence). In nucleotides, the CDR3 is TGTGCCACCAGCAGAGATTTACAGGTTCAGTACGAGCAGTACTTC. It specifies CATSRDLQVQYEQYF. The variable domain in full, completed from reference TRBV15 and TRBJ2-7, reads DAMVIQNPRYQVTQFGKPVTLSCSQTLNHNVMYWYQQKSSQAPKLLFHYYDKDFNNEADTPDNFQSRRPNTSFCFLDIRSPGLGDTAMYLCATSRDLQVQYEQYFGPGTRLTVT.

V and J are TRBV30 and TRBJ2-5, with D perhaps matching TRBD1 or TRBD2 (5 bases each). The J call may be faulty, since TRBJ2-1 better matches the DNA end. Germline V CDR1 and CDR2: GTSNPN, SVGIG (reference sequence). This CDR3 spans 11 amino acids. The CDR3 region has the DNA TGTGCCTGGGGGGGTGGCGATGAGCAGTTCTTC. Protein product: CAWGGGDEQFF.

V is TRBV12-3 or TRBV12-4 and J is TRBJ2-7; 8 positions match TRBD1. This CDR3 contains 14 residues. J gave up 3 bases and V 6 bases, and 7 bases lay outside the gene matches. CDR3 bases: TGTGCCAGCAGCATGGGACAGGCAAACTACGAGCAGTACTTC. Residues: CASSMGQANYEQYF.

The rearrangement joins TRBV14 to TRBJ1-1, with no clear D. There are 13 residues in the CDR3. Trimming shortened V by 1 base and J by 1 base, and 4 bases separated the two germline ends. Germline V CDR1 and CDR2: SGHDN, FVKESK. CDR3 region: CASSQVPNTEAFF. The CDR3 DNA sequence: TGTGCCAGCAGCCAAGTCCCGAACACTGAAGCTTTCTTT.

The V and J genes are TRBV3-1 and TRBJ1-1; D gene unclear. The CDR3 contains 14 residues. CDR1 is LGHDT, CDR2 YNNKEL, per germline (reference sequence). The ends were cut back, 3 bases at V and 6 bases at J, with 14 bases in the middle. The CDR3 loop is CASSHLRDFPEAFF. CDR3 coding DNA: TGTGCCAGCAGCCACTTAAGGGATTTCCCTGAAGCTTTCTTT.

This rearrangement joins TRBV27 to TRBJ2-1; 9 positions agree with TRBD2. Germline lookup yields CDR1 MNHEY and CDR2 SMNVEV (reference sequence). V was pared by 5 bases and J by 0 bases, with 11 bases of the junction left unmatched. This CDR3 spans 18 amino acids. CDR3 amino acids: CASSPFSSRGGSYNEQFF. The DNA for the CDR3 is TGTGCCAGCAGTCCTTTCTCGTCGCGGGGGGGCTCCTACAATGAGCAGTTCTTC.

The chain joins TRBV9 to TRBJ1-4; D not resolved. Germline assignment: CDR1 SGDLS and CDR2 YYNGEE. V gave up 2 bases and J gave up 0 bases, with 8 bases separating them. This CDR3 spans 15 amino acids. The DNA of the CDR3 is TGTGCCAGCAGCGTTACTGATGCAACTAATGAAAAACTGTTTTTT. This codes for CASSVTDATNEKLFF. Supplemented by reference TRBV9 and TRBJ1-4, the full variable domain reads DSGVTQTPKHLITATGQRVTLRCSPRSGDLSVYWYQQSLDQGLQFLIQYYNGEERAKGNILERFSAQQFPDLHSELNLSSLELGDSALYFCASSVTDATNEKLFFGSGTQLSVL.

This clonotype has only a few counts. The genes are TRBV15 and TRBJ1-4; 8 bases line up with TRBD1. This CDR3 has 16 amino acids. CDR1 LNHNV and CDR2 YYDKDF come from the germline V gene (reference sequence). The V and J ends lost 0 bases and 4 bases, in that order; junction bases with no gene match: 4. The CDR3 coding sequence is TGTGCCACCAGCAGAGAACTGACAGGGGTTAATGAAAAACTGTTTTTT. Its translation is CATSRELTGVNEKLFF.

Only a few counts were recorded for this clonotype. CDR3 DNA: TGTGCCAGCAGTCCCCCAGGGACCGGTGTAGCTAACTATGGCTACACCTTC. It is translated as CASSPPGTGVANYGYTF. The chain recombines TRBV12-3 or TRBV12-4 with TRBJ1-2; TRBD1 is a possible D gene (5 bases). V lost 5 bases and J lost 0, with 19 bases in between. The CDR3 length is 17 residues.

The chain combines TRBV29-1 with TRBJ1-1; D is unresolved. V was trimmed by 8 bases and J by 1 base, leaving 14 bases between them. This CDR3 is 13 amino acids long. Germline CDR1 and CDR2: SQVTM and ANQGSEA. CDR3 coding DNA: TGCAGCTCCGCTTCGACCTGGAACACTGAAGCTTTCTTT. As protein: CSSASTWNTEAFF.

This sequence joins TRBV7-8 and TRBJ1-5; D might be TRBD1 (6 bases). The germline V gene encodes CDR1 SGHVS and CDR2 FQNEAQ. V was cut by 5 bases and J by 5 bases, with 22 bases left in between. CDR3 length: 17 amino acids. The CDR3 sequence is CASSPQDSTWTHQPQHF. The CDR3 nucleotides are TGTGCCAGCAGCCCCCAGGACAGTACCTGGACACATCAGCCCCAGCATTTT.

The chain links TRBV5-1 to TRBJ2-1; D might be TRBD2 (6 bases). V was pared by 2 bases and J by 5 bases, with 11 bases between. CDR1 is SGHRS and CDR2 is YFSETQ in the germline V gene. The CDR3 contains 14 residues. The CDR3 bases are TGCGCCAGCAGCTTCGGGACTGCTAACAATGAGCAGTTCTTC. It is translated as CASSFGTANNEQFF.

This chain joins TRBV5-1 and TRBJ1-5, with unresolved D. The germline V and J ends were trimmed by 0 bases and 5 bases, with 12 bases remaining between them. This CDR3 contains 15 residues. CDR1 and CDR2 from the germline V gene are SGHRS and YFSETQ. The CDR3 loop reads CASSLARASDQPQHF. CDR3 nucleotide sequence: TGCGCCAGCAGCTTGGCGAGGGCCTCGGATCAGCCCCAGCATTTT.

This clonotype has just a few counts. V usage is TRBV11-3 and J usage is TRBJ2-7, with D perhaps matching TRBD1 (5 bases). V was clipped by 3 bases and J by 7 bases, with 13 bases between them. Germline CDR1 SGHNT, CDR2 YENEEA. This CDR3 has 13 residues. The CDR3: CASSLTAVGEQYF. CDR3 in DNA: TGTGCCAGCAGCTTGACAGCCGTCGGGGAGCAGTACTTC.

This clonotype was recorded at least ten times. The CDR3 nucleotides read TGTGCCAGCAGCGTAGGGACCTCCTACGAGCAGTACTTC. Amino acids: CASSVGTSYEQYF. The chain employs TRBV9 and TRBJ2-7; unclear D gene. Trimming left V 0 bases short and J 0 bases short, with 4 bases between. The CDR3 loop spans 13 amino acids. Germline CDR1 and CDR2: SGDLS and YYNGEE.

This clonotype was picked up a small number of times. Possible read error: a much larger clone is one base away. V is TRBV13 and J is TRBJ1-4; D uncertain. The V end was cut by 5 bases, the J end by 8 bases, with 12 bases between. The CDR3 covers 13 residues. Germline V CDR1 and CDR2: PRHDT, FYEKMQ (reference sequence). CDR3 bases: TGTGCCAGCAGCCCGCCCCGTGGGGAAAAACTGTTTTTT. Its protein product is CASSPPRGEKLFF.

The chain employs TRBV5-1 and TRBJ2-7; 7 positions agree with TRBD1. The length of the CDR3 is 13 residues. V lost 2 bases and J lost 6; bases outside the gene matches: 5. The germline V gene has CDR1 SGHRS and CDR2 YFSETQ. The CDR3 nucleotides are TGCGCCAGCAGCTTCGAGACAGGGACCGAGCAGTACTTC. The encoded protein is CASSFETGTEQYF.

There are a few counts of this clonotype. The J gene is TRBJ2-5, the V gene TRBV24-1; D uncertain. Germline loops: CDR1 KGHDR, CDR2 SFDVKD. The CDR3 runs 15 residues. V lost 1 base and J lost 1, with 9 bases in between. The CDR3 DNA reads TGTGCCACCAGTGATTTCGGGCGCACCCAAGAGACCCAGTACTTC. It yields the protein CATSDFGRTQETQYF.

V usage is TRBV10-3 and J usage is TRBJ2-1; D is undetermined. Trimming shortened V by 11 bases and J by 1 base, and 12 bases separated the two germline ends. The CDR3 has 13 residues. Germline CDR1 ENHRY, CDR2 SYGVKD. CDR3 DNA: TGTGCCGTCCAGGTCGAGTCCTACAATGAGCAGTTCTTC. Its protein is CAVQVESYNEQFF.